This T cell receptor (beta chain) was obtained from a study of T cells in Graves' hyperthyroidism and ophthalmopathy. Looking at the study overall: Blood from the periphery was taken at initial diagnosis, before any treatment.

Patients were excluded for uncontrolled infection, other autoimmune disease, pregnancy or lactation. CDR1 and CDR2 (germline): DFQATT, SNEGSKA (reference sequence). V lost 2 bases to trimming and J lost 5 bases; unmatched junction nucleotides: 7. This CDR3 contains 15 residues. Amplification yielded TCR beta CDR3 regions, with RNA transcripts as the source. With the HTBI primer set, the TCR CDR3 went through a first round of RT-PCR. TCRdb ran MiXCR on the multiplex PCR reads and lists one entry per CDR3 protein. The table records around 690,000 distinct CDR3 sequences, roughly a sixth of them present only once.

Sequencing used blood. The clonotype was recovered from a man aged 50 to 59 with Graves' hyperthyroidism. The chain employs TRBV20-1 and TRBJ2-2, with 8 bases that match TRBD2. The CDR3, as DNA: TGCAGTGCTAGACCCAGCGGGGGCGCGACCGGGGAGCTGTTTTTT. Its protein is CSARPSGGATGELFF.